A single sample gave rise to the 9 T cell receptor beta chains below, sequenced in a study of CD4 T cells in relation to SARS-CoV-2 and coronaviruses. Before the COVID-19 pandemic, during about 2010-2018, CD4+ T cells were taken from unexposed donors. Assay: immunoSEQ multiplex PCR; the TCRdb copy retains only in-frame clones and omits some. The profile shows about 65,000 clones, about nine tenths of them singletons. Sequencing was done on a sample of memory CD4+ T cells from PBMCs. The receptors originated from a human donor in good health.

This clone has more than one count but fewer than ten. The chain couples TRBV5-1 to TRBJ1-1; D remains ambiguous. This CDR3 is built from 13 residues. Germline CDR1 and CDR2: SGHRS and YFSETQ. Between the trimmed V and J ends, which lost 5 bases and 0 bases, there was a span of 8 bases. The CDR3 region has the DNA TGCGCCAGCAGGGGCCTCTTGAACACTGAAGCTTTCTTT. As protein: CASRGLLNTEAFF.

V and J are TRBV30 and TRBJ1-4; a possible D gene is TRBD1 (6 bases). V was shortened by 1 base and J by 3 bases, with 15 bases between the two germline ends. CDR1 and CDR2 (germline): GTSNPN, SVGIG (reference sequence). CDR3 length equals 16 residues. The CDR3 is CAWSAPRTASNEKLFF. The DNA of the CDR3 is TGTGCCTGGAGTGCCCCCCGGACAGCCTCTAATGAAAAACTGTTTTTT.

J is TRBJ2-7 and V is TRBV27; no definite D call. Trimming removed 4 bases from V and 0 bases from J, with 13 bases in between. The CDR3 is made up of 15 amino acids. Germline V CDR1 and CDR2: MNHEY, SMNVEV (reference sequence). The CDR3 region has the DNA TGTGCCAGCAGTTCACGGACGGTCTACTCCTACGAGCAGTACTTC. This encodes CASSSRTVYSYEQYF.

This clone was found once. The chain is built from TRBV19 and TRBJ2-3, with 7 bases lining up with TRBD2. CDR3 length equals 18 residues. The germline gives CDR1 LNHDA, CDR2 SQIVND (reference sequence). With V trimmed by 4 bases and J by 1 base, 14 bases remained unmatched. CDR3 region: CASSTPSGPLVGTDTQYF. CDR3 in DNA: TGTGCCAGTAGTACCCCTAGCGGCCCCTTGGTGGGCACAGATACGCAGTATTTT.

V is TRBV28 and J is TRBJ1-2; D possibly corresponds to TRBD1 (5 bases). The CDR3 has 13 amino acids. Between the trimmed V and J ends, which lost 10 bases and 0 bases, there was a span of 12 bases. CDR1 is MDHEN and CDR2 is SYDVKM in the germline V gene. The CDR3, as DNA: TGTGCCACCCGGGGGGAACCTAACTATGGCTACACCTTC. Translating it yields CATRGEPNYGYTF.

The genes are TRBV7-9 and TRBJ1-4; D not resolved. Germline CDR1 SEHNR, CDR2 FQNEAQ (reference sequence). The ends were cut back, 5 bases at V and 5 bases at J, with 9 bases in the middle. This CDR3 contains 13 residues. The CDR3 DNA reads TGTGCCAGCAGCGGAGGATTCAATGAAAAACTGTTTTTT. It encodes CASSGGFNEKLFF.

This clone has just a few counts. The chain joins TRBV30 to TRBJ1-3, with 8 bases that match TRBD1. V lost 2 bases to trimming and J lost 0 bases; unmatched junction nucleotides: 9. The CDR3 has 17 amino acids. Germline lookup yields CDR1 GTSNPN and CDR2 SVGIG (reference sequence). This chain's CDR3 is CAWSTGQGAASGNTIYF. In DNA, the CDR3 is TGTGCCTGGAGTACTGGCCAGGGGGCAGCCTCTGGAAACACCATATATTTT.

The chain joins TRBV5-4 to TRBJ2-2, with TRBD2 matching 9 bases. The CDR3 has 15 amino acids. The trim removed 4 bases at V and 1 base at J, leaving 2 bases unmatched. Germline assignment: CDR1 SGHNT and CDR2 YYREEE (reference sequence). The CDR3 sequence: CASSLSGGNTGELFF. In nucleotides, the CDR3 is TGTGCCAGCAGCCTTAGCGGGGGGAACACCGGGGAGCTGTTTTTT.

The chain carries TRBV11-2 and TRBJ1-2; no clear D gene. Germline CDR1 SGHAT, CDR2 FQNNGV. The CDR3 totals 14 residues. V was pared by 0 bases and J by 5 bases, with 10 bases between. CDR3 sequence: CASSLDSASYGYTF. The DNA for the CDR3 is TGTGCCAGCAGCTTAGACAGCGCCTCGTATGGCTACACCTTC. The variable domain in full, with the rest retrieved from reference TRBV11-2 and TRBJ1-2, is EAGVAQSPRYKIIEKRQSVAFWCNPISGHATLYWYQQILGQGPKLLIQFQNNGVVDDSQLPKDRFSAERLKGVDSTLKIQPAKLEDSAVYLCASSLDSASYGYTFGSGTRLTVV.